Below, 29 T cell receptor beta chains from the same sample are listed, as sequenced in a study of T-cell reconstitution after alpha-beta-depleted transplantation in children (dated by TCRdb to the mid-2010s). To prepare the library, PCR was applied. TCRdb records Illumina HiSeq 2500 as the sequencer. To normalize quantification of the TCRbeta repertoire, the TCR libraries were built with molecular barcoding that relied on unique molecular identifiers. In TCRdb, the public reads were trimmed at Q25 with fastp and aligned with MiXCR, with productive beta chains retained. CDR3 protein duplicates are merged, each entry listing the most common genes and DNA. This sample gives almost 500,000 distinct CDR3 sequences in total; roughly a tenth of them show up just once. The ten largest clones add up to just over 2% of the sample. According to the study, the label for this sample's treatment or condition signals: allogeneic hematopoietic cell transplantation with graft depleted of TCRalphabeta T cells and CD19 B cells.

The specimen comprised PBMCs, sampled before TCRalphabeta/CD19-depleted stem cell transplant. Receptor source: a child under 10 years old with inherited bone marrow failure, due to receive a stem cell transplant.

This clonotype turned up a few times. The genes are TRBV6-5 and TRBJ2-5; 8 bases are a match to TRBD1. The CDR3 covers 14 residues. J was trimmed by 4 bases and V by 2 bases; bases with no gene match: 3. Germline CDR1 is MNHEY and CDR2 is SVGAGI. The CDR3 loop is CASSYPDRGETQYF. CDR3 DNA: TGTGCCAGCAGTTACCCCGACAGGGGAGAGACCCAGTACTTC.

At least ten counts were recorded for this clonotype. The chain couples TRBV29-1 to TRBJ2-5; D unresolved. Germline CDR1 and CDR2: SQVTM and ANQGSEA. Trimming pared 3 bases from V and 2 bases from J, leaving 10 bases between. The CDR3 extends over 13 amino acids. The CDR3 reads CSVEMQDQETQYF. The CDR3 DNA follows: TGCAGCGTTGAGATGCAGGATCAAGAGACCCAGTACTTC.

The sample holds many counts of this clonotype. The genes are TRBV6-5 and TRBJ2-1; D is perhaps TRBD2 (6 bases). This CDR3 comprises 15 residues. Germline V gene sequence: CDR1 MNHEY, CDR2 SVGAGI. The V gene lost 6 bases and the J gene lost 7 bases, with 19 bases spanning the gap. This CDR3 is CASSPIGAGKNEQFF. Written as DNA, the CDR3 is TGTGCCAGCAGCCCCATCGGGGCGGGAAAAAATGAGCAGTTCTTC.

At least ten counts were recorded for this clonotype. This chain links TRBV19 with TRBJ1-2, with D perhaps TRBD1 (6 bases). Trimming removed 2 bases from V and 5 bases from J, with 9 bases in between. The CDR3 length is 13 residues. Germline loops: CDR1 LNHDA, CDR2 SQIVND (reference sequence). This CDR3 reads CASSITQGYGYTF. CDR3 DNA: TGTGCCAGTAGTATAACACAGGGTTATGGCTACACCTTC.

This clonotype showed up many times. The CDR3 DNA follows: TGTGCCAGCAGCCCCGGGACAGGGAGCACAGATACGCAGTATTTT. This sequence encodes CASSPGTGSTDTQYF. The chain combines TRBV11-2 with TRBJ2-3; 9 bases agree with TRBD1. Germline trimming cut 5 bases from V and 0 bases from J; bases unmatched to any gene: 3. CDR3 length: 15 residues. Germline assignment: CDR1 SGHAT and CDR2 FQNNGV.

This clonotype has a count of ten or more. The gene calls are TRBV12-3 or TRBV12-4 and TRBJ2-5, with 7 bases fitting TRBD1. Losses at the gene ends were 6 bases for V and 3 bases for J; bases not matched to a gene: 4. The CDR3 runs 13 residues. The CDR3 region has the DNA TGTGCCAGCAGCACACAGGGGAAAGAGACCCAGTACTTC. Amino acid sequence: CASSTQGKETQYF.

This clonotype has a count of ten or more. The chain has TRBV25-1 and TRBJ2-5; TRBD2 aligns across 13 bases. Per the germline V gene, CDR1 is MGHDK and CDR2 is SYGVNS. This CDR3 has 16 residues. The trim removed 2 bases at V and 5 bases at J, leaving 5 bases unmatched. The CDR3 sequence: CASSEQTSGRVETQYF. CDR3 DNA sequence: TGTGCCAGCAGTGAACAAACTAGCGGGAGGGTGGAGACCCAGTACTTC.

This clonotype appeared many times. The V and J genes are TRBV18 and TRBJ1-2; D not resolved. Germline V gives CDR1 KGHSH, CDR2 LQKENI. This CDR3 comprises 13 residues. With 1 base removed from V and 1 base from J, the gap between germline ends came to 4 bases. CDR3 bases: TGTGCCAGCTCACCACGGGTTAACTATGGCTACACCTTC. This sequence encodes CASSPRVNYGYTF.

The genes are TRBV4-1 and TRBJ2-7; 8 bases line up with TRBD2. V gave up 3 bases and J gave up 6 bases; unmatched junction bases: 10. The length of the CDR3 is 15 residues. Per germline, CDR1 MGHRA and CDR2 YSYEKL. For the CDR3, the DNA is TGCGCCAGCAGCCAGGTCGGGGGGGTGGGGGGCGAGCAGTACTTC. Protein product: CASSQVGGVGGEQYF.

This clonotype was counted many times. This rearrangement joins TRBV7-9 to TRBJ2-5; 10 bases map to TRBD1. Germline V gene data show CDR1 as SEHNR and CDR2 as FQNEAQ (reference sequence). V shed 5 bases and J 1 base; nucleotides not matched to a gene: 4. This CDR3 spans 15 amino acids. CDR3 sequence reads: CASSQGQGIQETQYF. The CDR3 nucleotides are TGTGCCAGCAGCCAGGGACAGGGGATCCAAGAGACCCAGTACTTC. Supplemented by reference TRBV7-9 and TRBJ2-5, the full variable domain reads DTGVSQNPRHKITKRGQNVTFRCDPISEHNRLYWYRQTLGQGPEFLTYFQNEAQLEKSRLLSDRFSAERPKGSFSTLEIQRTEQGDSAMYLCASSQGQGIQETQYFGPGTRLLVL.

A note on this clonotype: A much bigger clone sits one base away, suggesting this may be a read error. V gene TRBV12-3 or TRBV12-4 combines with J gene TRBJ2-5; either TRBD1 or TRBD2 may supply D (6 bases each). Trimming took off 8 bases at V and 4 bases at J, with 17 bases between the two ends. This CDR3 spans 14 amino acids. The CDR3 loop reads CASGGETGRETQYF. As DNA, the CDR3 is TGTGCCAGCGGCGGGGAGACAGGCCGAGAGACCCAGTACTTC.

The chain joins TRBV11-1 to TRBJ2-5; TRBD2 might be the D (7 bases). The length of the CDR3 is 13 residues. Germline assignment: CDR1 SGHAT and CDR2 FQDESV (reference sequence). The V end was cut by 4 bases, the J end by 5 bases, with 11 bases between. CDR3 DNA sequence: TGTGCCAGCAGCTGGGGGGGGGCGGAGACCCAGTACTTC. It translates to CASSWGGAETQYF.

This clonotype was counted ten times or more. The chain recombines TRBV4-3 with TRBJ2-3; D remains ambiguous. The V end was cut by 0 bases, the J end by 6 bases, with 7 bases between. From germline, CDR1 is LGHNA and CDR2 YSLEER. The CDR3 has 13 amino acids. CDR3 loop: CASSQELPDTQYF. CDR3 DNA sequence: TGCGCCAGCAGCCAAGAACTGCCGGATACGCAGTATTTT.

This clonotype was counted ten times or more. V gene TRBV30 combines with J gene TRBJ2-7; TRBD2 is a possible D gene (7 bases). V was trimmed by 8 bases and J by 4 bases, leaving 15 bases between them. This CDR3 is built from 12 residues. Germline lookup yields CDR1 GTSNPN and CDR2 SVGIG (reference sequence). CDR3 region: CAGGGDAYEQYF. As DNA, the CDR3 is TGTGCCGGAGGGGGGGACGCTTACGAGCAGTACTTC.

Regarding this clonotype: This may be a read error, as it is one base from a much larger clone. The V and J genes are TRBV5-5 and TRBJ2-2; TRBD1 matches 7 bases. This CDR3 has 13 residues. CDR1 is SGHKS and CDR2 is YYEKEE in the germline V gene (reference sequence). V was pared by 4 bases and J by 6 bases, with 3 bases of the junction left unmatched. The CDR3 loop reads CASSRQGAGELFF. The CDR3, as DNA: TGTGCCAGCAGCCGACAGGGAGCCGGGGAGCTGTTTTTT.

This clonotype was counted between two and nine times. The chain has TRBV6-5 and TRBJ2-5; maybe TRBD2 (5 bases). The germline CDR1 and CDR2 sequences are MNHEY and SVGAGI. This CDR3 is 16 amino acids long. V was clipped by 0 bases and J by 4 bases, with 15 bases between them. The CDR3 DNA reads TGTGCCAGCAGTTACTCGGCAGGACTCAACGGAGAGACCCAGTACTTC. Translation gives CASSYSAGLNGETQYF.

This clonotype has ten or more counts. V and J are TRBV3-1 and TRBJ2-7; tentatively, D is TRBD1 (5 bases). The CDR3 contains 16 residues. The germline V gene has CDR1 LGHDT and CDR2 YNNKEL (reference sequence). With 0 bases removed from V and 0 bases from J, the gap between germline ends came to 12 bases. CDR3 sequence (DNA): TGTGCCAGCAGCCAAGACCCAGGGTTGAGCTCCTACGAGCAGTACTTC. This sequence encodes CASSQDPGLSSYEQYF.

In its sample, this clonotype was seen many times. The chain has TRBV27 and TRBJ2-1; a weak D match, TRBD1 (5 bases). V shed 0 bases and J shed 6 bases, with 15 bases lying between them. Germline V gene lookup returns CDR1 MNHEY and CDR2 SMNVEV (reference sequence). CDR3 size: 16 residues. CDR3 loop: CASSLSSGPLGNEQFF. In nucleotides, the CDR3 is TGTGCCAGCAGTTTATCATCAGGGCCTCTCGGCAATGAGCAGTTCTTC.

This clonotype was detected many times. The J gene is TRBJ2-1, the V gene TRBV15, with 7 bases aligning to TRBD2. V lost 0 bases to trimming and J lost 8 bases; unmatched junction nucleotides: 13. Germline loops: CDR1 LNHNV, CDR2 YYDKDF (reference sequence). The CDR3 spans 17 residues. The CDR3 DNA reads TGTGCCACCAGCAGAGATGAGGATGCGGGAGTGGCGTATGAGCAGTTCTTC. Protein sequence: CATSRDEDAGVAYEQFF.

This clonotype has a handful of counts. The chain has TRBV12-3 or TRBV12-4 and TRBJ2-7; D perhaps matches TRBD1 (5 bases). V lost 4 bases to trimming and J lost 2 bases, with 9 bases between them. The CDR3 extends over 13 amino acids. The CDR3 DNA follows: TGTGCCAGCAGTTGGGGCAGCGCCTACGAGCAGTACTTC. Translating it yields CASSWGSAYEQYF.

A word on this clonotype: A clone one base away is much larger, so this may be a read error. The gene calls are TRBV13 and TRBJ2-1, with D possibly being TRBD2 (6 bases). The CDR3 is 12 amino acids. Germline CDR1 and CDR2: PRHDT and FYEKMQ (reference sequence). V was clipped by 8 bases and J by 16 bases, with 21 bases between them. DNA for the CDR3: TGTGCCAGCCGCCCCGGAGGGGCCCTGGGATTCTTC. Translated, it gives CASRPGGALGFF.

The gene calls are TRBV20-1 and TRBJ2-7; tentative D call: TRBD2 (6 bases). Germline V gene data show CDR1 as DFQATT and CDR2 as SNEGSKA (reference sequence). CDR3 length: 13 residues. Trimming removed 5 bases from V and 3 bases from J, with 14 bases in between. As DNA, the CDR3 is TGCAGTGCTTCGAGCGGGCCGAACTACGAGCAGTACTTC. This codes for CSASSGPNYEQYF.

This clonotype appeared a few times. The V call is TRBV5-6, the J call TRBJ2-6; D assignment may be TRBD1 or TRBD2 (6 bases each). The CDR3 spans 16 residues. With 2 bases removed from V and 0 bases from J, the gap between germline ends came to 9 bases. Germline V gene sequence: CDR1 SGHDT, CDR2 YYEEEE. The DNA of the CDR3 is TGTGCCAGCAGCTTTACGGGGGCCTCTGGGGCCAACGTCCTGACTTTC. It translates to CASSFTGASGANVLTF.

This clonotype was seen ten or more times. The rearrangement uses TRBV10-2 and TRBJ1-5; D is unclear. Per germline, CDR1 WSHSY and CDR2 SAAADI. With 0 bases removed from V and 3 bases from J, the gap between germline ends came to 6 bases. The CDR3 has 14 amino acids. The CDR3 DNA reads TGCGCCAGCAGTGAGTCAGGGCCCAATCAGCCCCAGCATTTT. Its translation: CASSESGPNQPQHF.

This clonotype was counted at least ten times. The genes are TRBV29-1 and TRBJ1-2, with 8 bases lining up with TRBD1. Germline V lookup: CDR1 SQVTM, CDR2 ANQGSEA. V was clipped by 6 bases and J by 4 bases; unmatched bases: 7. The CDR3 has 13 residues. The CDR3 loop is CSVGTGPIYGYTF. Written as DNA, the CDR3 is TGCAGCGTGGGGACAGGTCCAATCTATGGCTACACCTTC.

This clonotype showed up many times. The rearrangement links TRBV7-2 to TRBJ2-7; D tentatively fits TRBD1 or TRBD2 (6 bases each). From germline, CDR1 is SGHTA and CDR2 FQGNSA. This CDR3 is built from 13 residues. The V and J ends lost 5 bases and 4 bases respectively, with 12 bases between them. CDR3 sequence: CASSIRGGYEQYF. DNA of the CDR3: TGTGCCAGCAGCATTAGAGGGGGGTACGAGCAGTACTTC.

This clonotype occurred many times. The V gene is TRBV20-1, the J gene TRBJ2-7; D possibly corresponds to TRBD2 (6 bases). Germline-derived CDR1 and CDR2 are DFQATT and SNEGSKA (reference sequence). This CDR3 region has 14 residues. V lost 0 bases, J lost 7 bases, and 16 bases lay in between. The CDR3 reads CSAREGLKTREQYF. Written as DNA, the CDR3 is TGCAGTGCTAGAGAGGGACTTAAAACACGGGAGCAGTACTTC.

This clonotype showed up many times. This rearrangement joins TRBV4-3 to TRBJ2-3, with TRBD2 matching over 9 bases. There are 16 residues in the CDR3. Germline CDR1 reads LGHNA; CDR2 reads YSLEER. The ends lost 0 bases at V and 4 bases at J; junction bases unmatched: 5. The chain's CDR3 is CASSQDLAGDSDTQYF. The CDR3 bases are TGCGCCAGCAGCCAAGATTTAGCGGGAGACTCAGATACGCAGTATTTT.

Concerning this clonotype: This may come from a read error, since a much larger clone is one base off. This chain links TRBV4-3 with TRBJ2-3; perhaps TRBD2 as D (5 bases). The V gene's germline CDR1 is LGHNA and CDR2 YSLEER. The CDR3 extends over 15 amino acids. The CDR3 sequence is CASSQRPGGTDTHYF. The CDR3 bases are TGCGCCAGCAGCCAACGTCCAGGAGGTACAGATACGCATTATTTT.